This T cell receptor beta chain was recovered during a study of metastatic and nonmetastatic thyroid tumors. Study-wide context: Malignant thyroid and benign thyroid patients provided blood and tumor or nodule tissue whose repertoires were compared.

In the original processing: CDR3 differences across clinicopathological groups were used to build a distant-metastasis classifier for papillary thyroid cancer. MiXCR reprocessed the PCR reads for TCRdb. The V and J calls come from TCRdb's annotation, not from the publication. The sample consists of 15,000 to 19,000 clones, roughly 4% of them appearing once. No patient had received any treatment before thyroid surgery. This clone has just a few counts. Its antigen is not identified. Germline V gene data show CDR1 as MNHNS and CDR2 as SASEGT. J lost 0 bases, V lost 1 base, and 0 bases had no gene match. The CDR3 loop spans 15 amino acids. Broader study findings: Malignant thyroid tumors reportedly exceeded benign nodules significantly in TCR beta diversity, with the difference appearing in blood and tumor.

Source material: tumor tissue. The clonotype was recovered from a female donor with papillary thyroid cancer or a benign thyroid nodule (not recorded which). Some clones in this sample may be carry-over from other donors' samples. The V call is TRBV6-1, the J call TRBJ2-1; 7 bases align to TRBD2. The CDR3 reads CASSEGEGSYNEQFF. The CDR3, as DNA: TGTGCCAGCAGTGAAGGGGAGGGCTCCTACAATGAGCAGTTCTTC.